Each of the 21 T cell receptor beta chains below was sequenced from the same sample in a study of T cells in Graves' hyperthyroidism and ophthalmopathy. RNA transcripts yielded amplified TCR beta CDR3 regions. HTBI primers were used for first-round RT-PCR of the TCR CDR3. TCRdb re-called the multiplex PCR reads through MiXCR, storing one row per CDR3 protein. The data hold about 400,000 distinct CDR3 sequences, with nearly 15% observed a single time. Sequencing used blood. The receptor source for this set is a woman aged 55-70 years with Graves' ophthalmopathy.

Many counts were recorded for this clonotype. The chain joins TRBV7-2 to TRBJ1-1, with D unresolved. V lost 1 base, J lost 4 bases, and 13 bases lay in between. The CDR3 is 15 residues long. Germline V gene data show CDR1 as SGHTA and CDR2 as FQGNSA. DNA of the CDR3: TGTGCCAGCAGCTTAGATCGGGGTGGTCGCACTGAAGCTTTCTTT. It yields the protein CASSLDRGGRTEAFF.

This clonotype was seen only a few times. This chain joins TRBV6-1 and TRBJ2-7, with 12 bases fitting TRBD2. The length of the CDR3 is 14 residues. V was clipped by 11 bases and J by 1 base; unmatched bases: 6. Germline CDR1 and CDR2: MNHNS and SASEGT. The CDR3 DNA reads TGTGCCGTCGGACTAGCGGGACTATCCTACGAGCAGTACTTC. It is translated as CAVGLAGLSYEQYF.

This clonotype was seen many times. The chain carries TRBV20-1 and TRBJ2-3, with 8 bases fitting TRBD2. The CDR3 runs to 17 residues. J gave up 4 bases and V 3 bases, and 15 bases lay outside the gene matches. Germline V lookup: CDR1 DFQATT, CDR2 SNEGSKA (reference sequence). Written as DNA, the CDR3 is TGCAGTGCTAGTGGTGCCCCTCTGCGGGAGGACGCAGATACGCAGTATTTT. Translating it yields CSASGAPLREDADTQYF.

This clonotype has ten or more counts. The chain uses TRBV5-5 and TRBJ1-2; D unresolved. The CDR3 is 14 residues long. Germline V lookup: CDR1 SGHKS, CDR2 YYEKEE (reference sequence). With 4 bases removed from V and 1 base from J, the gap between germline ends came to 11 bases. The DNA of the CDR3 is TGTGCCAGCAGCGCGGGCCTGGATAACTATGGCTACACCTTC. It is translated as CASSAGLDNYGYTF.

The CDR3, as DNA: TGCAGTGCTAAGACAGGGGCCGCGGTCAACACTGAAGCTTTCTTT. It translates to CSAKTGAAVNTEAFF. The V call is TRBV20-1, the J call TRBJ1-1; 8 bases are shared with TRBD1. CDR1 is DFQATT, CDR2 SNEGSKA, per germline (reference sequence). CDR3 size: 15 residues. The trim removed 4 bases at V and 2 bases at J, leaving 9 bases unmatched.

This clonotype was detected many times. The rearrangement joins TRBV5-1 to TRBJ2-7, with D perhaps TRBD1 (6 bases). The V end was cut by 0 bases, the J end by 3 bases, with 10 bases between. The CDR3 extends over 14 amino acids. Per the germline V gene, CDR1 is SGHRS and CDR2 is YFSETQ. The DNA of the CDR3 is TGCGCCAGCAGCTTGGGGGGGCAGGTCTACGAGCAGTACTTC. This translates into CASSLGGQVYEQYF. Filled out from reference TRBV5-1 and TRBJ2-7, the complete variable domain reads KAGVTQTPRYLIKTRGQQVTLSCSPISGHRSVSWYQQTPGQGLQFLFEYFSETQRNKGNFPGRFSGRQFSNSRSEMNVSTLELGDSALYLCASSLGGQVYEQYFGPGTRLTVT.

The chain couples TRBV3-1 to TRBJ2-5; 9 nucleotides align to TRBD2. Per germline, CDR1 LGHDT and CDR2 YNNKEL (reference sequence). CDR3 length equals 14 residues. Trimming cost V 3 bases and J 1 base; bases outside gene matches: 0. The CDR3 is CASSQGLAQETQYF. CDR3 sequence (DNA): TGTGCCAGCAGCCAGGGACTAGCCCAAGAGACCCAGTACTTC.

This clonotype has ten or more counts. The DNA of the CDR3 is TGTGCCTGGAGCGGCGGGAGAGAAGGAAATCAGCCCCAGCATTTT. This gives the protein CAWSGGREGNQPQHF. The chain links TRBV30 to TRBJ1-5; D is unresolved. The CDR3 loop spans 15 amino acids. The germline V gene encodes CDR1 GTSNPN and CDR2 SVGIG (reference sequence). V was pared by 3 bases and J by 4 bases, with 16 bases between.

The chain carries TRBV7-3 and TRBJ1-2; D remains unclear. Germline CDR1 SGHTA, CDR2 FQGTGA. Trimming left V 3 bases short and J 1 base short, with 6 bases between. This CDR3 contains 13 residues. The CDR3 DNA sequence: TGTGCCAGCAGCTTCCACGATAACTATGGCTACACCTTC. Protein sequence: CASSFHDNYGYTF.

This clonotype occurred many times. The chain links TRBV5-1 to TRBJ2-1; a weak D match, TRBD2 (5 bases). From germline, CDR1 is SGHRS and CDR2 YFSETQ. Trimming removed 0 bases at V and 13 bases at J, with 14 bases between. CDR3 size: 13 residues. The CDR3 loop reads CASSLVVGEDQFF. Written as DNA, the CDR3 is TGCGCCAGCAGCTTGGTCGTGGGAGAGGACCAGTTCTTC.

This clonotype has a count of ten or more. V gene TRBV19 combines with J gene TRBJ2-3, with a weak D call TRBD2 (6 bases). V lost 4 bases to trimming and J lost 7 bases, with 15 bases between them. This CDR3 has 14 amino acids. Germline-derived CDR1 and CDR2 are LNHDA and SQIVND (reference sequence). In DNA form, the CDR3 reads TGTGCCAGTAGTACGGGACTCCCCAGGCATACGCAGTATTTT. It codes for CASSTGLPRHTQYF.

J is TRBJ2-7 and V is TRBV3-1; TRBD2 matches 8 bases. Germline V gene sequence: CDR1 LGHDT, CDR2 YNNKEL (reference sequence). V gave up 6 bases and J gave up 1 base; unmatched junction bases: 11. This CDR3 has 16 residues. For the CDR3, the DNA is TGTGCCAGCAGTCCCAGGGGCGGGAGGCTTTCCTACGAGCAGTACTTC. Translation: CASSPRGGRLSYEQYF.

The chain carries TRBV29-1 and TRBJ2-6; D is ambiguous. V was shortened by 3 bases and J by 6 bases, with 12 bases between the two germline ends. The CDR3 has 14 amino acids. Germline values: CDR1 SQVTM, CDR2 ANQGSEA. CDR3 DNA sequence: TGCAGCGTTGAGATTGATGGGGAGGCCAACGTCCTGACTTTC. Translation: CSVEIDGEANVLTF.

This clonotype appeared many times. The chain employs TRBV5-1 and TRBJ2-7; D is unclear. With 0 bases removed from V and 1 base from J, the gap between germline ends came to 8 bases. This CDR3 is 14 amino acids long. CDR1 and CDR2 (germline): SGHRS, YFSETQ. The CDR3 DNA reads TGCGCCAGCAGCTTGGATGTAGGGTCCTACGAGCAGTACTTC. Translating it yields CASSLDVGSYEQYF.

This clonotype was detected ten times or more. CDR3 sequence (DNA): TGTGCCAGCGCAACTAGCGGGCCAACCTACGAGCAGTACTTC. Translation gives CASATSGPTYEQYF. The chain carries TRBV28 and TRBJ2-7; 9 bases align to TRBD2. The germline gives CDR1 MDHEN, CDR2 SYDVKM. The CDR3 length is 14 residues. The trim removed 8 bases at V and 2 bases at J, leaving 7 bases unmatched. The entire variable domain, with the rest obtained from reference TRBV28 and TRBJ2-7, is as follows: DVKVTQSSRYLVKRTGEKVFLECVQDMDHENMFWYRQDPGLGLRLIYFSYDVKMKEKGDIPEGYSVSREKKERFSLILESASTNQTSMYLCASATSGPTYEQYFGPGTRLTVT.

This clonotype was seen many times. The chain links TRBV11-2 to TRBJ2-3, with 8 positions matching TRBD1. CDR1 and CDR2 from the germline V gene are SGHAT and FQNNGV. V lost 2 bases, J lost 6 bases, and 10 bases stayed unmatched. The CDR3 consists of 16 residues. The CDR3 loop reads CASSLTLPQGADTQYF. The CDR3 DNA reads TGTGCCAGCAGCTTAACCCTACCCCAGGGGGCGGATACGCAGTATTTT.

In regard to this clonotype: Sequence at one end of the junction differs from germline and may be a read error. J is TRBJ2-1 and V is TRBV6-5; 8 bases match TRBD2. The CDR3 runs 17 residues. The germline CDR1 and CDR2 sequences are MNHEY and SVGAGI. CDR3 in DNA: TGTGCCAGCAGTTACTCCCTGCGGGAGGTCTCCTCCAATGAGCAGTTCTTC. Amino acids: CASSYSLREVSSNEQFF.

This clonotype was detected ten times or more. V gene TRBV12-3 or TRBV12-4 combines with J gene TRBJ1-1; weak D call: TRBD1 (5 bases). The CDR3 is 13 amino acids. Trimming removed 7 bases from V and 3 bases from J, with 12 bases in between. Here the CDR3 reads CASTWGGDTEAFF. The CDR3 DNA sequence: TGTGCCAGCACCTGGGGGGGTGACACTGAAGCTTTCTTT.

This clonotype has ten or more counts. The rearrangement uses TRBV11-2 and TRBJ1-2, with D uncertain. The CDR3 is 15 residues long. With 2 bases removed from V and 0 bases from J, the gap between germline ends came to 10 bases. The germline V gene has CDR1 SGHAT and CDR2 FQNNGV. In DNA, the CDR3 is TGTGCCAGCAGCTTAAATTGGCTAACTAACTATGGCTACACCTTC. Its protein product is CASSLNWLTNYGYTF.

This clonotype was observed a handful of times. The chain combines TRBV28 with TRBJ2-2; D is possibly TRBD2 (5 bases). Germline V gene sequence: CDR1 MDHEN, CDR2 SYDVKM. V dropped 5 bases and J dropped 0 bases, with 10 bases sitting between them. The CDR3 has 15 residues. CDR3 loop: CASSIGGANTGELFF. CDR3 bases: TGTGCCAGCAGTATCGGAGGAGCGAACACCGGGGAGCTGTTTTTT.

This chain connects TRBV19 to TRBJ1-5, with D unresolved. Trimming took off 4 bases at V and 2 bases at J, with 6 bases between the two ends. Per germline, CDR1 LNHDA and CDR2 SQIVND (reference sequence). This CDR3 has 13 residues. The CDR3 bases are TGTGCCAGTAGTAGCGTAGGCAATCAGCCCCAGCATTTT. It specifies CASSSVGNQPQHF.